The 3 T cell receptor beta chains in this list originate from one sample, sequenced in a study of HIV-infected patients and healthy controls. TCRdb used MiXCR to reprocess the 5' RACE reads, holding one entry per CDR3 protein. The sample holds around 18,000 distinct CDR3 sequences, 16% seen once. The sequenced sample was CD8+ T cells from blood. The origin of the receptors is a human donor in good health.

Many counts were recorded for this clonotype. The chain has TRBV30 and TRBJ2-5, with a possible D match to TRBD2 (5 bases). Germline CDR1 is GTSNPN and CDR2 is SVGIG (reference sequence). The length of the CDR3 is 14 residues. V lost 0 bases, J lost 2 bases, and 10 bases lay in between. The CDR3 is CAWSVHSGQETQYF. CDR3 in DNA: TGTGCCTGGAGTGTACACAGCGGACAAGAGACCCAGTACTTC.

The chain carries TRBV24-1 and TRBJ1-2, with D unresolved. Trimming shortened V by 4 bases and J by 5 bases, and 4 bases separated the two germline ends. Germline CDR1 and CDR2: KGHDR and SFDVKD. The CDR3 covers 11 residues. The CDR3 region is CATSEGYGYTF. In nucleotides, the CDR3 is TGTGCCACCAGTGAGGGATATGGCTACACCTTC.

This clonotype was recorded many times. This rearrangement joins TRBV19 to TRBJ2-1, with 7 positions matching TRBD2. Germline V gene data show CDR1 as LNHDA and CDR2 as SQIVND (reference sequence). The CDR3 contains 15 residues. After removal of 7 bases from V and 3 bases from J, the junction contained 9 bases not matched to a gene. CDR3 residues: CASTQWGTNYNEQFF. The DNA for the CDR3 is TGTGCCAGTACCCAATGGGGGACTAACTACAATGAGCAGTTCTTC.